The clone carrying this T cell receptor (beta chain) came up a few times. The data stem from a study of identical twins. Trimming left V 0 bases short and J 2 bases short, with 4 bases between. The CDR3 is made up of 13 amino acids. CDR1 is MNHNY and CDR2 is SVGAGI in the germline V gene (reference sequence). A universal primer site was added by template switching, and unique molecular identifiers were carried by the cDNA. Each CDR3 protein is one row after TCRdb ran MiXCR on the 5' RACE reads. The sample contains about 900,000 distinct CDR3 sequences, approximately 13% of which appear only once. The same data also went into a second study, on yellow fever vaccine responses in identical twins.

The genes are TRBV6-6 and TRBJ1-1; no firm D call. The sequence was obtained from a woman aged 18-29 years in good health. Sequenced sample: PBMCs. In nucleotides, the CDR3 is TGTGCCAGCAGTTACTCCTCTAACACTGAAGCTTTCTTT. This codes for CASSYSSNTEAFF.